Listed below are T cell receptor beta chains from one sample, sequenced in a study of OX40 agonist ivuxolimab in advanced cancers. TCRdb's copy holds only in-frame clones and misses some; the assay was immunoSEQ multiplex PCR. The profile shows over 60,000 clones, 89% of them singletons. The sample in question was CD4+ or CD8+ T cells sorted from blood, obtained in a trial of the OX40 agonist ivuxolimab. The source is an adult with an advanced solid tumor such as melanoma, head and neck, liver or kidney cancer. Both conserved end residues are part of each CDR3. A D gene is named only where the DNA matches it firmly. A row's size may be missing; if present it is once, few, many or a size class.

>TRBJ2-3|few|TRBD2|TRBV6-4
TGTGCCAGCAGACTAGCGGAGGGGTCAGATACGCAGTATTTT
CASRLAEGSDTQYF
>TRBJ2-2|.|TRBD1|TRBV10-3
TGTGCCATCAGGGGGGACAGGAACACCGGGGAGCTGTTTTTT
CAIRGDRNTGELFF
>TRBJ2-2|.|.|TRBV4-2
TGTGCCAGCAGCCAAGATGGCCCGGCATACGCGAACACCGGGGAGCTGTTTTTT
CASSQDGPAYANTGELFF
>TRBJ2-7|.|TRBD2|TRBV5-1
TGCGCCAGCAGCCCTACTACCCCGACTAGCGGATCCTACGAGCAGTACTTC
CASSPTTPTSGSYEQYF
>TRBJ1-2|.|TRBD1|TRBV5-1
TGCGCCAGCAGTCCTTCCGGGACAGCCTATGGCTACACCTTC
CASSPSGTAYGYTF
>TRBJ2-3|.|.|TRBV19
TGTGCCAGTAGCTACCAGGGCACAGATACGCAGTATTTT
CASSYQGTDTQYF
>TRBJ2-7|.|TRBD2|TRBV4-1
TGCGCCAGCAGCCAACTAGGTAGCGGGATAAACGAGCAGTACTTC
CASSQLGSGINEQYF
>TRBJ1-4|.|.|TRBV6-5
TGTGCCAGCAGTTACTCGACTGCAACTAATGAAAAACTGTTTTTT
CASSYSTATNEKLFF
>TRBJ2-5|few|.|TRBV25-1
TGTGCCAGCAGTGGAGGGGGAACCGGACAAGAGACCCAGTACTTC
CASSGGGTGQETQYF
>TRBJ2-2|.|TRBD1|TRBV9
TGTGCCAGCAGCGTACAGGGGGCGGCCGGGGAGCTGTTTTTT
CASSVQGAAGELFF
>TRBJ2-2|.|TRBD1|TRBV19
TGTGCCAGTATCCCGACAGGGGGTTACACCGGGGAGCTGTTTTTT
CASIPTGGYTGELFF
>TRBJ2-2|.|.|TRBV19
TGTGCCAGTACCATGGACGCCGGGGAGCTGTTTTTT
CASTMDAGELFF
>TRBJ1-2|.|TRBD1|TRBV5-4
TGTGCCAGCAGCTTGGGGGAGGGGGCATTTTATGGCTACACCTTC
CASSLGEGAFYGYTF
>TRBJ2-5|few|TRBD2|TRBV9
TGTGCCAGCAGCGTAGCCGGCGCTAGCGGAGCACAAGAGACCCAGTACTTC
CASSVAGASGAQETQYF
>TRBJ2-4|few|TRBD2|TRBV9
TGTGCCAGCAGCGTAGCTCCTAGCGGAGGGGAAAACATTCAGTACTTC
CASSVAPSGGENIQYF
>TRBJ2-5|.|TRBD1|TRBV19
TGTGCCAGTAGTGCAAGGGGGCGAGTAGTAGAGACCCAGTACTTC
CASSARGRVVETQYF
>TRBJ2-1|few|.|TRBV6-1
TGTGCCAGCAGGGAAAGCGGGCCCGAGCAGTTCTTC
CASRESGPEQFF
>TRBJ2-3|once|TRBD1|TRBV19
TGTGCCAGTAGTATAGGGTCCAGGGGGCTAGAAGATACGCAGTATTTT
CASSIGSRGLEDTQYF
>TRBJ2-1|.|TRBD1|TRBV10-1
TGCGCCAGCAGCCCAACAGGGGGCGACTACAATGAGCAGTTCTTC
CASSPTGGDYNEQFF
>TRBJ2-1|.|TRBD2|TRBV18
TGTGCCAGCTCCCTAATAGCGGGAACCAATGAGCAGTTCTTC
CASSLIAGTNEQFF
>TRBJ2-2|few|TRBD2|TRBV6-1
TGTGCCAGCAGTGCCCGGGGCGGGAGCAGTAACACCGGGGAGCTGTTTTTT
CASSARGGSSNTGELFF
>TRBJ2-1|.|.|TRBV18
TGTGCCAGCTCACCCCTTCTCGGAGTGGGGGAGCCTCAACAAAATGAGCAGTTCTTC
CASSPLLGVGEPQQNEQFF
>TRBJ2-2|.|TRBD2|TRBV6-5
TGTGCCAGCAGCTTAGTTAGCGGGTGGGAGCTGTTTTTT
CASSLVSGWELFF
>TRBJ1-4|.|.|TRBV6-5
TGTGCCAGCAGGAGGCTGGGGGGGGCTAATGAAAAACTGTTTTTT
CASRRLGGANEKLFF
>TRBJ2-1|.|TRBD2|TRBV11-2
TGTGCCAGCAGCCCATCCCAGAGGTCTAGCGGAAATCTCTGGAATGAGCAGTTCTTC
CASSPSQRSSGNLWNEQFF
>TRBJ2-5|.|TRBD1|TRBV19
TGTGCCAGTACGGACAGGGTCGAGTTTGAGACCCAGTACTTC
CASTDRVEFETQYF
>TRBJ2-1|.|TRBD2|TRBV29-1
TGCAGCGTAACTAGCGGGAGGCCAATGAGCGAGCAGTTCTTC
CSVTSGRPMSEQFF
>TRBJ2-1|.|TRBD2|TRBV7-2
TGTGCCAGCAGCTTGGCCGGACTAGCTTACAATGAGCAGTTCTTC
CASSLAGLAYNEQFF
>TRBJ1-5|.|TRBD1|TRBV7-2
TGTGCCAGCAGCTTGGCCCAGGGGGGTGATCAGCCCCAGCATTTT
CASSLAQGGDQPQHF
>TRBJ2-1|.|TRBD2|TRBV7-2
TGTGCCAGCAGCTTTTCCGGGACTAGCGGGAGTTTAGAGCAGTTCTTC
CASSFSGTSGSLEQFF
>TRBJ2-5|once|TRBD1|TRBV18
TGTGCCAGCTCATTCGGACAGGGAGAGACCCAGTACTTC
CASSFGQGETQYF
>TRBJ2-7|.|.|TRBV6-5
TGTGCCAGCGGCCCCCGCCAGGGTTCCTACGAGCAGTACTTC
CASGPRQGSYEQYF
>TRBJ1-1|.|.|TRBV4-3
TGCGCCAGCAGCCAAGGGTACGTAGGGGAAGCTTTCTTT
CASSQGYVGEAFF
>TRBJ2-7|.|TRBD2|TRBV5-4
TGTGCCAGCAGCCCCGGACTAGCCTACGAGCAGTACTTC
CASSPGLAYEQYF
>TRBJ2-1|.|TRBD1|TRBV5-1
TGCGCCAGCAGCGAGCAGGCAACAGGGGACAATGAGCAGTTCTTC
CASSEQATGDNEQFF
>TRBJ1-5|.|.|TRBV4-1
TGCGCCAGCAGCCAAGTCGGGCAACGCAATCAGCCCCAGCATTTT
CASSQVGQRNQPQHF
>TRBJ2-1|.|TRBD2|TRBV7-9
TGTGCCAGCAGCTCTAACGGACTAGCGGGGTACAATGAGCAGTTCTTC
CASSSNGLAGYNEQFF
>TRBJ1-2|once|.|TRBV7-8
TGTGCCAGCAGCCAGGGACCGAGCTATGGCTACACCTTC
CASSQGPSYGYTF
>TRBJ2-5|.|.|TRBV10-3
TGTGCCATTGCCGCCCGTGACGGTGGGACCCAGTACTTC
CAIAARDGGTQYF
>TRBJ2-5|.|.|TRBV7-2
TGTGCCAGCAGCTTTGGGGAGTGGGAGACCCAGTACTTC
CASSFGEWETQYF
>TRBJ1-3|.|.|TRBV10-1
TGCGCCAGCAGTCCCGACAGGCTCTCTGGAAACACCATATATTTT
CASSPDRLSGNTIYF
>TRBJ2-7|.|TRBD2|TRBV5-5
TGTGCCAGCACGCGGGAGCGGAACTACGAGCAGTACTTC
CASTRERNYEQYF
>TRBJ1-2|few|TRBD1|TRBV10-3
TGTGCCATCAGGGGGGACAGGGGAAACTATGGCTACACCTTC
CAIRGDRGNYGYTF
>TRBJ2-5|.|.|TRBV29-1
TGCAGCGTTGAGTCGGGACGAGAGACCCAGTACTTC
CSVESGRETQYF
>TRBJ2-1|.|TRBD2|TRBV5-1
TGCGCCAGCAGCTTGGAAAAGGGACTAGCGGGAGCCTACAATGAGCAGTTCTTC
CASSLEKGLAGAYNEQFF
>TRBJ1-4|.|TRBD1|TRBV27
TGTGCCAGCAGACAGGGGGCAACTAATGAAAAACTGTTTTTT
CASRQGATNEKLFF
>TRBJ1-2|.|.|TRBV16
TGTGCCAGCAGCCAATCGGCAGCCCTGGTCGGCTATGGCTACACCTTC
CASSQSAALVGYGYTF
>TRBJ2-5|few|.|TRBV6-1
TGTGCCAGCAGTAGGGACCCCGCTTGGGAGACCCAGTACTTC
CASSRDPAWETQYF
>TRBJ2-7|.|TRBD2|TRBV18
TGTGCCAGTGGGATTGCGGGAGCCTACGAGCAGTACTTC
CASGIAGAYEQYF
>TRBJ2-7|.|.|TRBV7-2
TGTGCCAGCAGCTCGCAAGGGGCCTTCTACGAGCAGTACTTC
CASSSQGAFYEQYF
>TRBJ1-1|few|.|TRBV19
TGTGCCAGTAGGATAACAGTAAACACTGAAGCTTTCTTT
CASRITVNTEAFF
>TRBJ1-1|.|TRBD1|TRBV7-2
TGTGCCAGCAGCTTAGTACAGGGGATGGGTCTGAACACTGAAGCTTTCTTT
CASSLVQGMGLNTEAFF
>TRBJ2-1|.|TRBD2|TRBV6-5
TGTGCCAGCAGTTACATTTCGCTAGCGGGAAATGAGCAGTTCTTC
CASSYISLAGNEQFF